The T cell receptor (beta chain) under discussion was sequenced for a study of CD8 T cells in ankylosing spondylitis. From the 5' RACE reads, TCRdb called clonotypes with MiXCR, one entry per CDR3 protein. The top ten clones hold about an eighth of a sample with about 350,000 distinct CDR3 sequences, approximately 22% of them seen once. Study-wide points: Some of the motif variants had earlier been found in reactive arthritis patients' fluid and blood. The clones that were linked to disease were reported to be significantly enriched in matched synovial fluid samples from ankylosing spondylitis patients.

Comment on this clonotype: Antigen unknown.

Germline CDR1 reads SGHAT; CDR2 reads FQNNGV. With 7 bases removed from V and 4 bases from J, the gap between germline ends came to 11 bases. This CDR3 is built from 13 residues. This clonotype was sampled from a male donor with ankylosing spondylitis or in good health (not recorded which). The chain has TRBV11-2 and TRBJ2-1; perhaps TRBD2 as D (6 bases). The material sequenced was blood, either unsorted or a sorted T cell fraction (not recorded which). This CDR3 reads CASKEGGYNEQFF. In DNA, the CDR3 is TGTGCCAGCAAGGAGGGTGGGTACAATGAGCAGTTCTTC.